The 24 T cell receptor beta chains given below trace back to one sample, sequenced in a study of technical replicates of blood from several donors. Assay used: immunoSEQ multiplex PCR; TCRdb lists only in-frame clones, some missing. The sample has approximately 51,000 clones, just over 90% seen once. Material: PBMCs. The receptors here all came from a human donor in good health. Some clones in this sample may be carry-over from other donors' samples.

The rearrangement uses TRBV18 and TRBJ2-2; tentative D call: TRBD1 (6 bases). The V end was cut by 6 bases, the J end by 2 bases, with 19 bases between. The CDR3 runs to 17 residues. Per the germline V gene, CDR1 is KGHSH and CDR2 is LQKENI. CDR3 bases: TGTGCCAGCTCCTCCCCACAGGGAATTATAAACACCGGGGAGCTGTTTTTT. Translation gives CASSSPQGIINTGELFF.

This sequence joins TRBV6-5 and TRBJ1-1; D perhaps matches TRBD1 (5 bases). This CDR3 comprises 15 residues. CDR1 and CDR2 (germline): MNHEY, SVGAGI. V shed 2 bases and J shed 4 bases, with 14 bases lying between them. CDR3 protein: CASSYPGKGTTEAFF. CDR3 coding DNA: TGTGCCAGCAGTTACCCAGGGAAGGGAACCACTGAAGCTTTCTTT.

V usage is TRBV15 and J usage is TRBJ1-1; the D gene is possibly TRBD1 (5 bases). Trimming took 5 bases from V and 4 from J, leaving 14 bases between them. Germline loops: CDR1 LNHNV, CDR2 YYDKDF (reference sequence). This CDR3 comprises 14 residues. The CDR3 DNA reads TGTGCCACCAGCGGTAGCCGACAGAGCACTGAAGCTTTCTTT. Its protein product is CATSGSRQSTEAFF.

The rearrangement uses TRBV18 and TRBJ2-5; TRBD1 matches at 8 bases. Trimming took 5 bases from V and 4 from J; bases not matched to a gene: 3. This CDR3 has 13 residues. Germline V gene sequence: CDR1 KGHSH, CDR2 LQKENI. The CDR3 sequence is CASSTDRAETQYF. The CDR3 DNA reads TGTGCCAGCTCAACGGACAGGGCAGAGACCCAGTACTTC.

The chain joins TRBV13 to TRBJ2-5, with 11 nucleotides matching TRBD2. CDR3 length: 16 amino acids. CDR1 and CDR2 from the germline V gene are PRHDT and FYEKMQ (reference sequence). Unmatched junction bases numbered 5, after V lost 3 bases and J lost 2 bases. The DNA of the CDR3 is TGTGCCAGCAGCTTTGGGACTAGCGGAGGGCAAGAGACCCAGTACTTC. Encoded protein: CASSFGTSGGQETQYF.

The gene calls are TRBV9 and TRBJ2-1; 7 nucleotides match TRBD2. This CDR3 has 16 amino acids. Trimming at V came to 3 bases and at J to 4 bases, leaving 10 bases not matched to a gene. Germline V CDR1 and CDR2: SGDLS, YYNGEE. The CDR3 protein is CASSARGDSLYNEQFF. CDR3 nucleotide sequence: TGTGCCAGCAGCGCCCGGGGGGACTCCCTTTACAATGAGCAGTTCTTC.

The gene calls are TRBV6-4 and TRBJ2-7; 11 nucleotides align to TRBD2. Germline V gives CDR1 MRHNA, CDR2 SNTAGT. V lost 6 bases, J lost 3 bases, and 13 bases stayed unmatched. This CDR3 has 17 residues. CDR3 coding DNA: TGTGCCAGCAGGATTCCCGGGACTAGCGGTATCAGCTACGAGCAGTACTTC. This codes for CASRIPGTSGISYEQYF.

J is TRBJ2-5 and V is TRBV7-9; 7 nucleotides match TRBD1. There are 14 residues in the CDR3. Unmatched junction bases numbered 7, after V lost 5 bases and J lost 4 bases. Germline loops: CDR1 SEHNR, CDR2 FQNEAQ (reference sequence). CDR3 sequence (DNA): TGTGCCAGCAGCGCCAACAGGGGTGGAGAGACCCAGTACTTC. This gives the protein CASSANRGGETQYF.

The genes are TRBV2 and TRBJ2-1; possibly TRBD2 for D (5 bases). The germline CDR1 and CDR2 sequences are SNHLY and FYNNEI. This CDR3 region has 14 residues. Deletions cut 11 bases from V and 0 bases from J, with 14 bases between. The DNA for the CDR3 is TGTGCCTCCGGAGTCGGGAACTCCTACAATGAGCAGTTCTTC. It encodes CASGVGNSYNEQFF.

The chain recombines TRBV7-9 with TRBJ2-3, with a tentative D call TRBD2 (6 bases). Per germline, CDR1 SEHNR and CDR2 FQNEAQ (reference sequence). Trimming took off 1 base at V and 4 bases at J, with 12 bases between the two ends. This CDR3 has 15 amino acids. This chain's CDR3 is CASSLGARDSDTQYF. The CDR3 nucleotides are TGTGCCAGCAGCTTAGGTGCCAGGGACTCAGATACGCAGTATTTT.

The chain recombines TRBV29-1 with TRBJ2-1; 9 bases agree with TRBD2. The V and J ends lost 3 bases and 8 bases, in that order; junction bases with no gene match: 11. This CDR3 is built from 15 residues. CDR1 SQVTM and CDR2 ANQGSEA come from the germline V gene. DNA for the CDR3: TGCAGCGTTGACTACGTGGCTAGCGGGACTGATGAGCAGTTCTTC. Protein product: CSVDYVASGTDEQFF.

The CDR3 DNA is TGTGCCAGCCCGATAGGAAGCGGGACCTCTGGGGCCAACGTCCTGACTTTC. It yields the protein CASPIGSGTSGANVLTF. The chain couples TRBV7-2 to TRBJ2-6, with 7 bases aligning to TRBD2. CDR1 SGHTA and CDR2 FQGNSA come from the germline V gene. This CDR3 has 17 residues. With V trimmed by 8 bases and J by 0 bases, 10 bases remained unmatched.

The chain employs TRBV11-2 and TRBJ2-3; D is possibly TRBD2 (6 bases). V was pared by 6 bases and J by 1 base, with 14 bases between. This CDR3 spans 15 amino acids. In germline, CDR1 is SGHAT, CDR2 FQNNGV. CDR3 loop: CASSPGGFGTDTQYF. CDR3 nucleotides: TGTGCCAGCAGTCCCGGGGGATTCGGCACAGATACGCAGTATTTT.

This rearrangement joins TRBV5-4 to TRBJ2-3, with TRBD1 matching over 7 bases. CDR1 and CDR2 from the germline V gene are SGHNT and YYREEE (reference sequence). Losses at the gene ends were 4 bases for V and 0 bases for J; bases not matched to a gene: 5. The CDR3 has 15 amino acids. CDR3 in amino acids: CASSDRQGSTDTQYF. The CDR3, as DNA: TGTGCCAGCAGCGACAGACAGGGTAGCACAGATACGCAGTATTTT. The full variable domain, with the rest looked up from reference TRBV5-4 and TRBJ2-3, is ETGVTQSPTHLIKTRGQQVTLRCSSQSGHNTVSWYQQALGQGPQFIFQYYREEENGRGNFPPRFSGLQFPNYSSELNVNALELDDSALYLCASSDRQGSTDTQYFGPGTRLTVL.

This chain joins TRBV5-8 and TRBJ2-1, with a tentative D call TRBD1 (5 bases). Germline V CDR1 and CDR2: SGHTS, YDEGEE. CDR3 size: 17 residues. The V end was cut by 0 bases, the J end by 5 bases, with 18 bases between. The CDR3 sequence is CASSLVFAAGRHNEQFF. The CDR3 region has the DNA TGTGCCAGCAGCTTGGTCTTCGCGGCAGGGCGGCACAATGAGCAGTTCTTC.

The chain carries TRBV27 and TRBJ2-3; D remains unclear. Looked up from germline, CDR1 is MNHEY and CDR2 is SMNVEV (reference sequence). The CDR3 has 14 residues. Trimming shortened V by 3 bases and J by 1 base, and 8 bases separated the two germline ends. The CDR3 protein is CASSLWSGTDTQYF. CDR3 nucleotide sequence: TGTGCCAGCAGTTTGTGGAGCGGCACAGATACGCAGTATTTT.

The chain joins TRBV5-4 to TRBJ1-1, with 9 bases that match TRBD1. Germline V CDR1 and CDR2: SGHNT, YYREEE (reference sequence). Trimming removed 3 bases from V and 5 bases from J; junction bases left unmatched: 5. This CDR3 is 14 amino acids long. CDR3: CASSYGTGPTEAFF. In DNA, the CDR3 is TGTGCCAGCAGCTACGGGACAGGGCCGACTGAAGCTTTCTTT.

This sequence joins TRBV12-5 and TRBJ1-5; no firm D call. With 1 base removed from V and 6 bases from J, the gap between germline ends came to 7 bases. Germline V CDR1 and CDR2: LGHNT, FRNRAP. The CDR3 has 13 residues. In DNA, the CDR3 is TGTGCTAGTGGTTTGGACTACGGTCAGCCCCAGCATTTT. Translating it yields CASGLDYGQPQHF.

The chain is built from TRBV5-1 and TRBJ2-2; 7 bases map to TRBD1. The CDR3 is 15 amino acids. Germline-derived CDR1 and CDR2 are SGHRS and YFSETQ. With 4 bases clipped from V and 3 bases from J, the junction kept 6 bases outside the gene matches. DNA for the CDR3: TGCGCCAGCAGCCTCCGGGACAGAGACACCGGGGAGCTGTTTTTT. The encoded protein is CASSLRDRDTGELFF.

This clone showed up just once. V is TRBV9 and J is TRBJ2-2, with D unclear. The CDR3 is 13 amino acids. V was pared by 2 bases and J by 6 bases, with 8 bases between. CDR1 and CDR2 from the germline V gene are SGDLS and YYNGEE. CDR3 protein: CASSVDWAGELFF. CDR3 coding DNA: TGTGCCAGCAGCGTCGACTGGGCCGGGGAGCTGTTTTTT.

V and J are TRBV7-2 and TRBJ2-7; the D gene is possibly TRBD2 (6 bases). Germline CDR1 reads SGHTA; CDR2 reads FQGNSA. Trimming took 5 bases from V and 3 from J, leaving 11 bases between them. CDR3 length equals 13 residues. CDR3 sequence (DNA): TGTGCCAGCAGCGCCGTGCGGGGCTACGAGCAGTACTTC. This gives the protein CASSAVRGYEQYF. The variable domain in full, with the rest retrieved from reference TRBV7-2 and TRBJ2-7, is GAGVSQSPSNKVTEKGKDVELRCDPISGHTALYWYRQSLGQGLEFLIYFQGNSAPDKSGLPSDRFSAERTGGSVSTLTIQRTQQEDSAVYLCASSAVRGYEQYFGPGTRLTVT.

This clone was found once. This CDR3 reads CASSPRGDLGADTQYF. The DNA of the CDR3 is TGTGCCAGCAGCCCGCGCGGGGATCTTGGCGCAGATACGCAGTATTTT. V and J are TRBV7-7 and TRBJ2-3; D may be TRBD2 (6 bases). Germline values: CDR1 SSHAT, CDR2 FNYEAQ (reference sequence). V lost 5 bases and J 4 bases, leaving 19 bases between the germline ends. This CDR3 is built from 16 residues.

The rearrangement joins TRBV4-3 to TRBJ2-5; 7 bases agree with TRBD1. The germline CDR1 and CDR2 sequences are LGHNA and YSLEER. The trim removed 2 bases at V and 4 bases at J, leaving 7 bases unmatched. The CDR3 has 15 residues. As DNA, the CDR3 is TGCGCCAGCAGCCAACAAATTCGACAGGGAGAGACCCAGTACTTC. Protein product: CASSQQIRQGETQYF.

The chain carries TRBV4-1 and TRBJ1-1, with D possibly TRBD1 on 6 matching bases. Germline-derived CDR1 and CDR2 are MGHRA and YSYEKL. V lost 1 base and J lost 7, with 19 bases in between. This CDR3 comprises 16 residues. In DNA form, the CDR3 reads TGCGCCAGCAGCCAAGGGGATAGGGGCAGGGGTCGTGAAGCTTTCTTT. It codes for CASSQGDRGRGREAFF.